A single TCR beta chain is shown here with its context. The antigen remains undetermined. The data are from a study of T-cell memory formation after mild COVID-19. Sample barcodes and UMIs were carried by the TCR alpha and TCR beta cDNA libraries that 5'RACE generated with constant-segment primers. TCRdb reprocessed the 5' RACE reads with MiXCR, giving one entry per CDR3 protein. Among about 560,000 distinct CDR3 sequences listed, about a sixth were seen once. Overall study results and limits: Mainly in CM and EM were contracting CD4+ clones; CD8+ were in EMRA. Pre-infection memory contained some responding clones, which suggested that cross-reactive memory had joined.

This clonotype originated in an adult woman who had mild COVID-19 (a few samples of this study predate the infection). Cell type and time point are not known. Material for sequencing was PBMCs or a T cell subset sorted from them (not recorded which).

CDR3 sequence (DNA): TGTGCCAGCAGCCCCGGACAGGGGCAGAACACTGAAGCTTTCTTT. The encoded protein is CASSPGQGQNTEAFF. The V call is TRBV4-2, the J call TRBJ1-1; 9 bases map to TRBD1. Trimming took 4 bases from V and 1 from J; bases not matched to a gene: 4. Germline V CDR1 and CDR2: LGHNA, YNFKEQ. The CDR3 is 15 residues long.